These 3 T cell receptor beta chains were all obtained from the same sample, sequenced in a study of blood T cell repertoires in COVID-19. Here immunoSEQ multiplex PCR was the method, and the copy in TCRdb shows in-frame clones only, minus some. The sample has about 230,000 clones, roughly four fifths seen once. Sequencing was performed on peripheral blood. The receptor set was obtained from a man between 45 and 60 years old with active or convalescent COVID-19.

This clone occurred a few times. The rearrangement links TRBV5-6 to TRBJ1-2, with 7 nucleotides matching TRBD1. This CDR3 has 15 amino acids. The germline CDR1 and CDR2 sequences are SGHDT and YYEEEE. Trimming at V came to 2 bases and at J to 4 bases, leaving 8 bases not matched to a gene. The CDR3 protein is CASSFGGGKFYGYTF. The CDR3 coding sequence is TGTGCCAGCAGCTTCGGAGGGGGCAAGTTCTATGGCTACACCTTC. The variable domain in full, with the rest retrieved from reference TRBV5-6 and TRBJ1-2, is DAGVTQSPTHLIKTRGQQVTLRCSPKSGHDTVSWYQQALGQGPQFIFQYYEEEERQRGNFPDRFSGHQFPNYSSELNVNALLLGDSALYLCASSFGGGKFYGYTFGSGTRLTVV.

V gene TRBV20-1 combines with J gene TRBJ2-1, with 8 bases lining up with TRBD2. Germline CDR1 is DFQATT and CDR2 is SNEGSKA (reference sequence). The CDR3 has 11 amino acids. CDR3 sequence (DNA): TGCAGCCCAGCGGGGGCGAATGAGCAGTTCTTC. Translation: CSPAGANEQFF.

The V and J genes are TRBV18 and TRBJ2-5; possibly TRBD2 for D (6 bases). This CDR3 spans 15 amino acids. Germline assignment: CDR1 KGHSH and CDR2 LQKENI. With 1 base removed from V and 2 bases from J, the gap between germline ends came to 11 bases. CDR3 protein: CASSPRGAIQETQYF. The CDR3 DNA follows: TGTGCCAGCTCACCACGCGGGGCGATACAAGAGACCCAGTACTTC.